Shown below are 2 T cell receptor beta chains from a single sample sequenced in a study of blood T cells in healthy people across ages. A sample-barcoded 5' primer and a J-beta primer mix were used in a second PCR of roughly 7 to 11 cycles. TCRdb reprocessed the 5' RACE reads with MiXCR, giving one entry per CDR3 protein. In the table there are approximately 1,100,000 distinct CDR3 sequences, less than 50% of which are singletons. The sequenced material came from blood. These receptors came from a woman in her fifties or sixties in good health.

CDR3 nucleotides: TGTGCCAGCAGTATGACTAGCGGGAGTACAGATACGCAGTATTTT. Its translation is CASSMTSGSTDTQYF. This chain joins TRBV28 and TRBJ2-3; 12 nucleotides agree with TRBD2. This CDR3 is 15 amino acids long. J lost 3 bases, V lost 5 bases, and 3 bases had no gene match. From germline, CDR1 is MDHEN and CDR2 SYDVKM.

In its sample, this clonotype was seen many times. The chain employs TRBV11-2 and TRBJ2-7; no firm D call. Germline loops: CDR1 SGHAT, CDR2 FQNNGV. V was cut by 0 bases and J by 2 bases, with 11 bases left in between. This CDR3 is 15 amino acids long. The CDR3 spells CASSLESRATYEQYF. In DNA, the CDR3 is TGTGCCAGCAGCTTAGAATCACGGGCAACCTACGAGCAGTACTTC. Together with reference TRBV11-2 and TRBJ2-7, the CDR3 gives the full variable domain: EAGVAQSPRYKIIEKRQSVAFWCNPISGHATLYWYQQILGQGPKLLIQFQNNGVVDDSQLPKDRFSAERLKGVDSTLKIQPAKLEDSAVYLCASSLESRATYEQYFGPGTRLTVT.